Below are 19 T cell receptor beta chains sequenced from a single sample in a study of CD8 T cells in Susac syndrome. The RNA, 0.5 to 1 ug, was put through reverse transcription using random hexamers. A single record per CDR3 protein comes from TCRdb applying MiXCR to the immunoSEQ multiplex PCR reads. The data show 150,000 to 180,000 distinct CDR3 sequences, with approximately 96% seen just once and over 0.2% held by the top ten. Material for sequencing was CD8+ T cells from PBMCs. These receptors came from a human donor with multiple sclerosis.

This clonotype was detected only a few times. The chain joins TRBV27 to TRBJ2-3; no definite D call. Germline-derived CDR1 and CDR2 are MNHEY and SMNVEV (reference sequence). This CDR3 region has 12 residues. V was shortened by 5 bases and J by 2 bases, with 5 bases between the two germline ends. CDR3 DNA: TGTGCCAGCAGTCGCCCCACAGATACGCAGTATTTT. Amino acid sequence: CASSRPTDTQYF.

This chain connects TRBV27 to TRBJ1-5; D gene unclear. Germline assignment: CDR1 MNHEY and CDR2 SMNVEV (reference sequence). The CDR3 has 14 amino acids. V lost 4 bases to trimming and J lost 5 bases, with 12 bases between them. CDR3 sequence: CASSWTGTYQPQHF. The CDR3 DNA follows: TGTGCCAGCAGTTGGACCGGCACTTATCAGCCCCAGCATTTT.

J is TRBJ1-1 and V is TRBV7-6; the match to TRBD1 covers 8 bases. This CDR3 spans 15 amino acids. Trimming removed 5 bases from V and 0 bases from J; junction bases left unmatched: 5. The germline V gene encodes CDR1 SGHVS and CDR2 FNYEAQ. The CDR3 loop is CASSGRTGMNTEAFF. DNA of the CDR3: TGTGCCAGCAGCGGCCGGACAGGGATGAACACTGAAGCTTTCTTT.

The chain uses TRBV7-9 and TRBJ2-7; 11 positions agree with TRBD2. This CDR3 spans 14 amino acids. J was trimmed by 2 bases and V by 5 bases; bases with no gene match: 2. Germline CDR1 and CDR2: SEHNR and FQNEAQ (reference sequence). The CDR3 DNA follows: TGTGCCAGCAGCACTAGCGGGGGTCCCTACGAGCAGTACTTC. Its protein product is CASSTSGGPYEQYF.

The CDR3 here is CASSVGEGQTQYF. The CDR3 DNA follows: TGTGCCAGCAGCGTAGGAGAGGGCCAGACCCAGTACTTC. The V gene is TRBV9, the J gene TRBJ2-5; TRBD2 is a possible D gene (5 bases). CDR3 length: 13 amino acids. From germline, CDR1 is SGDLS and CDR2 YYNGEE. V was trimmed by 0 bases and J by 6 bases, leaving 9 bases between them.

The chain links TRBV5-1 to TRBJ1-1, with D tentatively TRBD1 (6 bases). Germline CDR1 SGHRS, CDR2 YFSETQ. The CDR3 loop spans 18 amino acids. V lost 5 bases and J lost 3, with 26 bases in between. In nucleotides, the CDR3 is TGCGCCAGCAGTCGCCTAGGGACATTACTACGCTCGGACACTGAAGCTTTCTTT. This sequence encodes CASSRLGTLLRSDTEAFF.

The chain couples TRBV24-1 to TRBJ2-7; 8 nucleotides match TRBD1. The junction had 4 bases not matched to a gene; V was cut back by 10 bases and J by 0 bases. Germline V gene data show CDR1 as KGHDR and CDR2 as SFDVKD. The CDR3 consists of 13 residues. CDR3 amino acids: CATRDRSSYEQYF. The CDR3 DNA reads TGTGCCACGAGGGACAGGAGCTCCTACGAGCAGTACTTC.

The V call is TRBV7-9, the J call TRBJ1-2; no clear D gene. Trimming left V 2 bases short and J 5 bases short, with 9 bases between. The germline gives CDR1 SEHNR, CDR2 FQNEAQ (reference sequence). This CDR3 contains 13 residues. CDR3 in DNA: TGTGCCAGCAGCTTACGGGCGGATTATGGCTACACCTTC. This codes for CASSLRADYGYTF.

The chain combines TRBV5-5 with TRBJ2-3, with D perhaps matching TRBD1 (5 bases). The germline CDR1 and CDR2 sequences are SGHKS and YYEKEE (reference sequence). The CDR3 is 17 amino acids. Trimming shortened V by 3 bases and J by 2 bases, and 19 bases separated the two germline ends. For the CDR3, the DNA is TGTGCCAGCAGCTCCCGGCAGGGAATGAGTGACACAGATACGCAGTATTTT. Translating it yields CASSSRQGMSDTDTQYF.

The gene calls are TRBV27 and TRBJ1-2, with D maybe TRBD1 (5 bases). The germline V gene has CDR1 MNHEY and CDR2 SMNVEV (reference sequence). This CDR3 is built from 15 residues. Trimming left V 0 bases short and J 7 bases short, with 15 bases between. CDR3 nucleotide sequence: TGTGCCAGCAGTTTATCGATGGGAGGGGTTATTGGCTACACCTTC. Protein: CASSLSMGGVIGYTF.

This clonotype showed up just once. The chain carries TRBV27 and TRBJ1-2; D remains unclear. Germline loops: CDR1 MNHEY, CDR2 SMNVEV (reference sequence). Deletions cut 3 bases from V and 3 bases from J, with 8 bases between. CDR3 size: 13 residues. In DNA form, the CDR3 reads TGTGCCAGCAGTTTCGGCAATCACTATGGCTACACCTTC. As protein: CASSFGNHYGYTF.

The V call is TRBV5-6, the J call TRBJ1-5; 9 positions match TRBD1. The CDR3 has 16 residues. V shed 0 bases and J 7 bases; nucleotides not matched to a gene: 8. Germline V gene data show CDR1 as SGHDT and CDR2 as YYEEEE. This CDR3 is CASSLGTGALRQPQHF. DNA for the CDR3: TGTGCCAGCAGCTTGGGGACAGGGGCTCTCCGGCAGCCCCAGCATTTT. The entire variable domain, with the rest obtained from reference TRBV5-6 and TRBJ1-5, is as follows: DAGVTQSPTHLIKTRGQQVTLRCSPKSGHDTVSWYQQALGQGPQFIFQYYEEEERQRGNFPDRFSGHQFPNYSSELNVNALLLGDSALYLCASSLGTGALRQPQHFGDGTRLSIL.

V is TRBV9 and J is TRBJ1-2; no clear D. Germline V lookup: CDR1 SGDLS, CDR2 YYNGEE. Trimming removed 4 bases from V and 4 bases from J, with 8 bases in between. This CDR3 spans 12 amino acids. CDR3: CASSHQVYGYTF. The CDR3 bases are TGTGCCAGCAGCCACCAGGTCTATGGCTACACCTTC.

The chain links TRBV7-9 to TRBJ1-2; D is unresolved. The ends were cut back, 1 base at V and 10 bases at J, with 7 bases in the middle. The germline CDR1 and CDR2 sequences are SEHNR and FQNEAQ (reference sequence). The CDR3 spans 11 residues. DNA for the CDR3: TGTGCCAGCAGCTTAGGACTAGACTACACCTTC. Its protein is CASSLGLDYTF.

This chain uses TRBV20-1 with TRBJ2-1, with TRBD2 as a possible D gene (6 bases). V dropped 3 bases and J dropped 4 bases, with 19 bases sitting between them. Germline-derived CDR1 and CDR2 are DFQATT and SNEGSKA (reference sequence). CDR3 size: 16 residues. As DNA, the CDR3 is TGCAGTGCTAGTGGGGGGATCGAGGGACGTTACAATGAGCAGTTCTTC. Encoded protein: CSASGGIEGRYNEQFF.

The rearrangement joins TRBV7-9 to TRBJ2-7; D is ambiguous. Germline V gene lookup returns CDR1 SEHNR and CDR2 FQNEAQ (reference sequence). This CDR3 has 15 amino acids. Between the trimmed V and J ends, which lost 1 base and 6 bases, there was a span of 16 bases. CDR3 bases: TGTGCCAGCAGCTTAGGCGGTCACCTCCGGGTCGAGCAGTACTTC. It codes for CASSLGGHLRVEQYF.

V gene TRBV20-1 combines with J gene TRBJ2-1; D is uncertain. Germline CDR1 DFQATT, CDR2 SNEGSKA (reference sequence). Trimming stripped 0 bases from V and 4 bases from J, with 10 bases between. This CDR3 has 14 amino acids. The CDR3 DNA reads as TGCAGTGCTAGAGATAGGCTATTATACAATGAGCAGTTCTTC. Its protein is CSARDRLLYNEQFF.

V is TRBV9 and J is TRBJ2-7; 8 nucleotides match TRBD1. This CDR3 is built from 14 residues. The ends lost 7 bases at V and 6 bases at J; junction bases unmatched: 12. Per the germline V gene, CDR1 is SGDLS and CDR2 is YYNGEE. The CDR3 protein is CASATGTGDTEQYF. CDR3 nucleotides: TGTGCCAGCGCAACCGGGACAGGTGATACCGAGCAGTACTTC.

The chain carries TRBV2 and TRBJ2-7; TRBD1 matches at 7 bases. CDR1 SNHLY and CDR2 FYNNEI come from the germline V gene. V lost 0 bases to trimming and J lost 2 bases; unmatched junction nucleotides: 10. The CDR3 has 17 residues. The chain's CDR3 is CASSEAGIRTGAYEQYF. The CDR3 DNA follows: TGTGCCAGCAGTGAAGCGGGAATAAGGACAGGAGCCTACGAGCAGTACTTC.